Listed below are T cell receptor beta chains from one sample, sequenced in a study of Ad26.COV2.S vaccination and SARS-CoV-2 variants. Profiled with immunoSEQ multiplex PCR; TCRdb holds only in-frame clones, not every one. This sample has under 250,000 clones, with around nine tenths found just once. Material: peripheral blood, obtained in a trial of Ad26.COV2.S vaccine versus placebo. All receptors derive from a person aged 18-65 years who received the Ad26.COV2.S COVID-19 vaccine or a placebo. Both conserved end residues are part of each CDR3. The D gene is left open where the match is weak. Size tells how often a clone was seen (once, few, many) or the class of an expanded clone, and some rows leave it out.

>TRBV5-1|TRBJ2-5|once|TRBD2
CASREATSGETQYF
TGCGCCAGCAGAGAGGCCACTAGCGGGGAGACCCAGTACTTC
>TRBV4-2|TRBJ2-3|NA|TRBD2
CASAQGAGDTDTQYF
TGTGCCAGCGCCCAGGGAGCGGGAGACACAGATACGCAGTATTTT
>TRBV7-9|TRBJ2-2|NA|NA
CASSPLMVNTGELFF
TGTGCCAGCAGCCCCCTCATGGTGAATACCGGGGAGCTGTTTTTT
>TRBV7-3|TRBJ2-7|NA|TRBD2
CASSVLAGGSYEQYF
TGTGCCAGCAGCGTACTAGCGGGGGGCTCCTACGAGCAGTACTTC
>TRBV7-9|TRBJ2-3|NA|TRBD2
CASSPTSGGADTQYF
TGTGCCAGCAGCCCAACTAGCGGGGGCGCAGATACGCAGTATTTT
>TRBV7-9|TRBJ2-7|NA|TRBD2
CASSPRTSGGGYEQYF
TGTGCCAGCAGCCCCCGGACTAGCGGGGGGGGGTACGAGCAGTACTTC
>TRBV7-3|TRBJ2-2|NA|NA
CASSSNRVTGELFF
TGTGCCAGCAGCAGCAACAGGGTCACCGGGGAGCTGTTTTTT
>TRBV6-5|TRBJ2-3|NA|NA
CASTPEPAGADTQYF
TGTGCCAGCACCCCTGAGCCTGCTGGGGCAGATACGCAGTATTTT
>TRBV19|TRBJ2-4|once|NA
CASSIVGSGNIQYF
TGTGCCAGTAGTATTGTGGGGTCGGGGAACATTCAGTACTTC
>TRBV24-1|TRBJ2-3|NA|NA
CATSDLGQGTDTQYF
TGTGCCACCAGTGATTTAGGTCAAGGAACAGATACGCAGTATTTT
>TRBV19|TRBJ2-2|NA|TRBD2
CASTHWTSGKAGELFF
TGTGCCAGTACTCACTGGACTAGCGGGAAGGCCGGGGAGCTGTTTTTT
>TRBV30|TRBJ2-1|NA|TRBD1
CAFTRTGGRNEQFF
TGTGCCTTCACTCGGACAGGGGGCAGGAATGAGCAGTTCTTC
>TRBV6-2/TRBV6-3|TRBJ1-5|NA|NA
CASRYGHMNQPQHF
TGTGCCAGCAGGTACGGACATATGAATCAGCCCCAGCATTTT
>TRBV4-2|TRBJ1-4|NA|NA
CASSQGFQGTHRLFF
TGTGCCAGCAGCCAAGGTTTCCAGGGGACCCATCGACTGTTTTTT
>TRBV7-2|TRBJ1-2|NA|TRBD1
CASAQTGTGTNYGYTF
TGTGCCAGCGCGCAAACCGGGACAGGGACTAACTATGGCTACACCTTC
>TRBV10-3|TRBJ2-1|NA|TRBD2
CAISDPGTSGYEQFF
TGTGCCATCAGTGACCCTGGGACTAGCGGCTATGAGCAGTTCTTC
>TRBV9|TRBJ2-7|NA|NA
CASSVGPNLIYEQYF
TGTGCCAGCAGCGTAGGCCCGAATTTGATCTACGAGCAGTACTTC
>TRBV6-5|TRBJ2-4|NA|TRBD2
CASRLAGVNIQYF
TGTGCCAGCAGGTTGGCGGGAGTGAACATTCAGTACTTC
>TRBV7-2|TRBJ1-4|NA|NA
CASSLGGGYEKLFF
TGTGCCAGCAGCTTGGGAGGGGGGTATGAAAAACTGTTTTTT
>TRBV12-3/TRBV12-4|TRBJ2-1|NA|NA
CASSTNYNEQFF
TGTGCCAGCAGCACAAACTACAATGAGCAGTTCTTC
>TRBV7-2|TRBJ1-6|few|NA
CASSYNSPLHF
TGTGCCAGCAGCTATAATTCACCCCTCCACTTT
>TRBV12-3/TRBV12-4|TRBJ2-3|NA|NA
CASSLAPTDTQYF
TGTGCCAGCAGTTTAGCGCCCACAGATACGCAGTATTTT
>TRBV7-2|TRBJ2-5|NA|TRBD2
CASSSRGSGGALPQETQYF
TGTGCCAGCAGCTCCCGTGGTAGCGGGGGGGCCTTGCCCCAAGAGACCCAGTACTTC
>TRBV4-1|TRBJ2-3|NA|TRBD1
CASSQVGDRVTDTQYF
TGCGCCAGCAGCCAAGTTGGAGACAGGGTCACAGATACGCAGTATTTT
>TRBV24-1|TRBJ2-2|once|TRBD1
CATTDTGTGTGELFF
TGTGCCACCACGGACACTGGGACAGGAACCGGGGAGCTGTTTTTT
>TRBV4-3|TRBJ2-1|once|TRBD2
CASSQENGTSGNLRYNEQFF
TGCGCCAGCAGCCAAGAAAACGGGACTAGCGGGAACCTGAGATACAATGAGCAGTTCTTC
>TRBV4-1|TRBJ2-1|NA|TRBD1
CASSQDSSRGWVNEQFF
TGCGCCAGCAGCCAAGATAGTAGCAGGGGGTGGGTTAATGAGCAGTTCTTC
>TRBV18|TRBJ2-5|NA|TRBD2
CASSPYQLAGVETQYF
TGTGCCAGCTCACCATACCAACTAGCGGGAGTAGAGACCCAGTACTTC
>TRBV18|TRBJ2-2|NA|NA
CASSPERNTGELFF
TGTGCCAGCTCACCAGAGCGGAACACCGGGGAGCTGTTTTTT
>TRBV18|TRBJ2-5|NA|TRBD2
CASSPLGSGYQETQYF
TGTGCCAGCTCACCTCTCGGTAGCGGGTACCAAGAGACCCAGTACTTC
>TRBV5-4|TRBJ2-7|once|TRBD2
CASSLERGAYEQYF
TGTGCCAGCAGCTTGGAGCGGGGGGCCTACGAGCAGTACTTC
>TRBV27|TRBJ1-2|few|TRBD1
CASSYRQGGNYGYTF
TGTGCCAGCAGTTACAGACAGGGCGGTAACTATGGCTACACCTTC
>TRBV7-8|TRBJ1-5|NA|TRBD1
CASSLGQGGYQPQHF
TGTGCCAGCAGCTTAGGGCAGGGGGGGTATCAGCCCCAGCATTTT
>TRBV2|TRBJ1-5|NA|NA
CASRELGQPQHF
TGTGCCAGCAGGGAATTGGGACAGCCCCAGCATTTT